These 5 T cell receptor beta chains were sequenced from one sample in a study of long-term antiretroviral therapy in people with HIV (dated 2022 in TCRdb). The immunoSEQ hsTCRB v3.0 assay was used at survey level resolution to sequence the TRB variable region. TCRdb took this table from immuneACCESS and kept in-frame rearrangements with V and J called. Such tables lack part of the clones; where checked against another copy, unresolved V genes explain under half of the gap, and the rest is unexplained. Within this sample are tens of thousands of clones, with 83% of them counted one time only. 6.5% to 9.5% of the sample is in the top ten clones. The specimen comprised unsorted PBMCs, sampled 0.4 years before starting antiretroviral therapy. The receptors originated from a man in his late teens or twenties with HIV.

This clone was detected a few times. This chain joins TRBV9 and TRBJ1-5; D is undetermined. V was pared by 0 bases and J by 9 bases, with 13 bases between. The CDR3 is made up of 14 amino acids. The germline gives CDR1 SGDLS, CDR2 YYNGEE. The CDR3 protein is CASSVGTEARPQHF. The CDR3 DNA is TGTGCCAGCAGCGTAGGCACAGAGGCGAGGCCCCAGCATTTT.

Regarding this clone: Other DNA sequences in this sample translate to the same CDR3. This chain joins TRBV5-1 and TRBJ2-3; D not resolved. Germline V gene sequence: CDR1 SGHRS, CDR2 YFSETQ. V was trimmed by 0 bases and J by 0 bases, leaving 5 bases between them. The CDR3 is 14 amino acids. In nucleotides, the CDR3 is TGCGCCAGCAGCTTGGCCTCTAGCACAGATACGCAGTATTTT. As protein: CASSLASSTDTQYF.

This clone was detected once. J is TRBJ1-3 and V is TRBV9; D ambiguous. Looked up from germline, CDR1 is SGDLS and CDR2 is YYNGEE. The CDR3 sequence is 14 residues long. V lost 0 bases and J lost 2, with 6 bases in between. DNA of the CDR3: TGTGCCAGCAGCGTAGGTGGGGCTGGAAACACCATATATTTT. Amino acid sequence: CASSVGGAGNTIYF.

This clone has more than one count but fewer than ten. This chain uses TRBV19 with TRBJ2-7; D is unresolved. The CDR3 has 14 residues. From germline, CDR1 is LNHDA and CDR2 SQIVND (reference sequence). V shed 0 bases and J shed 6 bases, with 12 bases lying between them. The CDR3 sequence: CASSIEFPWGEQYF. The CDR3 nucleotides read TGTGCCAGTAGTATAGAATTCCCCTGGGGCGAGCAGTACTTC.

V usage is TRBV4-3 and J usage is TRBJ2-7; the D gene is possibly TRBD2 (6 bases). The CDR3 length is 14 residues. Germline V gene sequence: CDR1 LGHNA, CDR2 YSLEER. The V end lost 4 bases, the J end lost 5 bases, and 15 bases lay between the germline ends. As DNA, the CDR3 is TGCGCCAGCAGCCTCCGACTAGGTTATAACGAGCAGTACTTC. Its protein is CASSLRLGYNEQYF.